These T cell receptor beta chains were read from a single sample in a study of shared clonotypes between healthy human individuals. Produced via immunoSEQ multiplex PCR; TCRdb's table is partial and in-frame only. The sample shows about 960,000 clones, about three quarters of them seen only once. Sequencing was done on a sample of memory CD4+ T cells sorted from blood. These receptors were taken from a young man in good health. Each CDR3 is given with its conserved first and last residue. A D gene is named only where the DNA matches it firmly. A row's size may be missing; if present it is once, few, many or a size class.

d_gene	j_gene	v_gene	abundance	CDR3aa	CDR3nt
-	TRBJ1-4	TRBV14	-	CASSQQSMGRSDEKLFF	TGTGCCAGCAGCCAACAAAGCATGGGGAGATCTGATGAAAAACTGTTTTTT
TRBD2	TRBJ2-1	TRBV7-7	-	CASSRGLAGEQFF	TGTGCTAGCAGCCGAGGTTTAGCGGGTGAGCAGTTCTTC
TRBD1	TRBJ2-2	TRBV5-4	-	CASSLEGTVNTGELFF	TGTGCCAGCAGCTTGGAAGGGACAGTGAACACCGGGGAGCTGTTTTTT
TRBD1	TRBJ2-7	TRBV2	once	CASRLGQGDFYEQYF	TGTGCCAGCAGACTCGGACAGGGCGATTTCTACGAGCAGTACTTC
-	TRBJ1-1	TRBV7-2	-	CASSQRRNTEAFF	TGTGCCAGCAGCCAGAGAAGGAACACTGAAGCTTTCTTT
TRBD2	TRBJ2-2	TRBV7-9	-	CASSRVAGGGLPGELFF	TGTGCCAGCAGCCGAGTCGCGGGGGGCGGGCTCCCCGGGGAGCTGTTTTTT
-	TRBJ2-5	TRBV9	-	CASSVAPGATETQYF	TGTGCCAGCAGCGTAGCCCCGGGGGCAACAGAGACCCAGTACTTC
-	TRBJ1-5	TRBV5-6	-	CASSRLGGNQPQHF	TGTGCCAGCAGCCGACTAGGGGGGAATCAGCCCCAGCATTTT
-	TRBJ1-2	TRBV7-8	-	CASSTGSSYGYTF	TGTGCCAGCAGCACAGGGTCCTCCTATGGCTACACCTTC
-	TRBJ2-5	TRBV29-1	-	CSVAVGGGQETQYF	TGCAGCGTTGCCGTGGGAGGGGGCCAAGAGACCCAGTACTTC
-	TRBJ1-1	TRBV11-2	-	CASSNDRNTEAFF	TGTGCCAGCAGCAATGACAGGAACACTGAAGCTTTCTTT
-	TRBJ1-3	TRBV11-2	many	CASSLDNSWGSSGNTIYF	TGTGCCAGCAGCTTAGATAATAGCTGGGGGAGCTCTGGAAACACCATATATTTT
TRBD1	TRBJ1-3	TRBV2	once	CASRDRGNGNTIYF	TGTGCCAGCCGGGACAGGGGGAATGGAAACACCATATATTTT
-	TRBJ2-7	TRBV7-7	once	CASSLPQDYEQYF	TGTGCTAGCAGCTTACCACAGGACTACGAGCAGTACTTC
TRBD2	TRBJ2-1	TRBV7-6	-	CASSLDLAGEQFF	TGTGCCAGCAGCTTAGATCTAGCGGGAGAGCAGTTCTTC
-	TRBJ2-5	TRBV13	-	CASSLGRGRQETQYF	TGTGCCAGCAGCTTAGGCCGGGGCAGACAAGAGACCCAGTACTTC
-	TRBJ2-6	TRBV13	-	CASSFRSGANVLTF	TGTGCCAGCAGCTTCCGCTCTGGGGCCAACGTCCTGACTTTC
-	TRBJ2-3	TRBV6-1	-	CASRTAGLGTDTQYF	TGTGCCAGCAGAACCGCGGGGCTCGGCACAGATACGCAGTATTTT
-	TRBJ1-2	TRBV6-1	once	CASSAGDGYGYTF	TGTGCCAGCAGCGCCGGGGACGGCTATGGCTACACCTTC
-	TRBJ2-7	TRBV7-7	-	CASSLAPTRHRSYEQYF	TGTGCTAGCAGCTTAGCCCCTACTAGACACAGGAGCTACGAGCAGTACTTC
-	TRBJ2-7	TRBV9	-	CASSVGAESYEQYF	TGTGCCAGCAGCGTAGGGGCAGAGTCTTACGAGCAGTACTTC
TRBD1	TRBJ2-7	TRBV11-2	-	CASSLDLAGGAYEQYF	TGTGCCAGCAGCTTAGATCTAGCAGGGGGCGCGTACGAGCAGTACTTC
TRBD2	TRBJ2-1	TRBV4-3	-	CASSQDPSGAYNEQFF	TGCGCCAGCAGCCAAGATCCTAGCGGGGCCTACAATGAGCAGTTCTTC
-	TRBJ2-1	TRBV6-1	-	CASAGSGGRINEQFF	TGTGCCAGCGCCGGGTCCGGGGGCCGTATCAATGAGCAGTTCTTC
-	TRBJ1-1	TRBV6-5	-	CASSARGAAEAFF	TGTGCCAGCAGTGCCCGCGGGGCCGCTGAAGCTTTCTTT
-	TRBJ2-1	TRBV19	-	CASSMVLGSYNEQFF	TGTGCCAGTAGTATGGTACTGGGGTCCTACAATGAGCAGTTCTTC
-	TRBJ2-7	TRBV7-9	-	CASTRLYGVSAYEQYF	TGTGCCAGCACTCGACTTTACGGAGTTAGTGCCTACGAGCAGTACTTC
-	TRBJ2-7	TRBV6-5	few	CASTSGSRGYEQYF	TGTGCCAGCACCTCGGGATCACGGGGCTACGAGCAGTACTTC
-	TRBJ1-1	TRBV7-9	-	CASSPLNTEAFF	TGTGCCAGCAGCCCATTGAACACTGAAGCTTTCTTT